These 18 T cell receptor beta chains were sequenced from one sample in a study of response to subunit inactivated influenza vaccine. TCRdb processed the RT-PCR reads anew with MiXCR; each CDR3 protein has one entry. This sample has about 300,000 distinct CDR3 sequences, with just over 20% found just once. The sequenced sample was PBMCs from blood, obtained about 20 months after vaccination. These receptors were obtained from a man aged 50 to 75 who received an inactivated influenza vaccine.

The chain couples TRBV25-1 to TRBJ2-5; D not resolved. This CDR3 region has 15 residues. The V gene's germline CDR1 is MGHDK and CDR2 SYGVNS. Trimming removed 1 base from V and 1 base from J, with 10 bases in between. Here the CDR3 DNA reads TGTGCCAGCAGTGAATCGAACATGCCCCAAGAGACCCAGTACTTC. It translates to CASSESNMPQETQYF.

This clonotype turned up a few times. The chain recombines TRBV6-2 or TRBV6-3 with TRBJ1-6, with D maybe TRBD1 (5 bases). V was clipped by 4 bases and J by 4 bases, with 8 bases between them. The CDR3 covers 14 residues. Germline V gives CDR1 MNHEY, CDR2 SVGEGT. The DNA for the CDR3 is TGTGCCAGCAGTTTCCCAGGGTATAATTCACCCCTCCACTTT. This sequence encodes CASSFPGYNSPLHF.

V usage is TRBV6-2 or TRBV6-3 and J usage is TRBJ2-3; 7 bases agree with TRBD2. The CDR3 consists of 15 residues. With 5 bases clipped from V and 5 bases from J, the junction kept 10 bases outside the gene matches. Germline loops: CDR1 MNHEY, CDR2 SVGEGT. The CDR3 DNA reads TGTGCCAGCAGTCTAGCGGTGGAGTTTGGAGATACGCAGTATTTT. Residues: CASSLAVEFGDTQYF.

This clonotype turned up a few times. This rearrangement joins TRBV6-1 to TRBJ1-1; TRBD1 might be the D (6 bases). V was cut by 6 bases and J by 5 bases, with 16 bases left in between. Germline lookup yields CDR1 MNHNS and CDR2 SASEGT. The CDR3 totals 14 residues. CDR3 sequence (DNA): TGTGCCAGCAGCCCGATAGTCAGGGGAACTGAAGCTTTCTTT. The encoded protein is CASSPIVRGTEAFF.

This chain links TRBV20-1 with TRBJ2-1; 7 bases line up with TRBD1. CDR3 length: 13 residues. Per the germline V gene, CDR1 is DFQATT and CDR2 is SNEGSKA (reference sequence). V lost 0 bases and J lost 7; bases outside the gene matches: 3. CDR3 nucleotide sequence: TGCAGTGCTAGAGAGGGACAGACTAATGAGCAGTTCTTC. It codes for CSAREGQTNEQFF.

This clonotype has only a few counts. The chain employs TRBV7-2 and TRBJ2-3; D uncertain. Trimming took 5 bases from V and 5 from J, leaving 14 bases between them. The germline CDR1 and CDR2 sequences are SGHTA and FQGNSA. The CDR3 runs to 14 residues. The CDR3 DNA follows: TGTGCCAGCAGCACCCCCCCCGTAAAAGATACGCAGTATTTT. The encoded protein is CASSTPPVKDTQYF. Combining the CDR3 with reference TRBV7-2 and TRBJ2-3 gives the whole variable domain GAGVSQSPSNKVTEKGKDVELRCDPISGHTALYWYRQSLGQGLEFLIYFQGNSAPDKSGLPSDRFSAERTGGSVSTLTIQRTQQEDSAVYLCASSTPPVKDTQYFGPGTRLTVL.

The table lists this clonotype with a few counts. The V and J genes are TRBV12-3 or TRBV12-4 and TRBJ1-4, with D maybe TRBD1 (6 bases). The CDR3 loop spans 20 amino acids. Trimming shortened V by 5 bases and J by 8 bases, and 33 bases separated the two germline ends. In nucleotides, the CDR3 is TGTGCCAGCAGTCATGGCGTCAGGGGCGGTAGGGCAGTCGTAAGAGAAAAACTGTTTTTT. This translates into CASSHGVRGGRAVVREKLFF.

In its sample, this clonotype was seen a few times. CDR3 region: CASSLDYGTLTAFF. In nucleotides, the CDR3 is TGTGCCAGCAGCTTAGATTACGGTACACTGACAGCTTTCTTT. The chain employs TRBV11-2 and TRBJ1-1; D ambiguous. The CDR3 sequence is 14 residues long. The V gene's germline CDR1 is SGHAT and CDR2 FQNNGV. The germline V and J ends were trimmed by 0 bases and 10 bases, with 15 bases remaining between them.

This clonotype has just one count. The genes are TRBV4-1 and TRBJ2-7; weak D call: TRBD1 (6 bases). This CDR3 is 14 amino acids long. Germline CDR1 and CDR2: MGHRA and YSYEKL. V gave up 2 bases and J gave up 2 bases, with 10 bases separating them. The CDR3 spells CASSQKTGTYEQYF. The CDR3 coding sequence is TGCGCCAGCAGCCAAAAAACAGGGACCTACGAGCAGTACTTC.

The sample holds a few counts of this clonotype. The rearrangement joins TRBV5-1 to TRBJ2-3, with TRBD2 matching over 13 bases. CDR3 length equals 16 residues. J gave up 6 bases and V 4 bases, and 8 bases lay outside the gene matches. CDR1 SGHRS and CDR2 YFSETQ come from the germline V gene. The CDR3 nucleotides are TGCGCCAGCAGCATAAGACTAGCGGGGGGCATGGATACGCAGTATTTT. This sequence encodes CASSIRLAGGMDTQYF.

This clonotype was seen at least ten times. This rearrangement joins TRBV12-3 or TRBV12-4 to TRBJ1-3; 7 nucleotides align to TRBD1. With V trimmed by 6 bases and J by 2 bases, 4 bases remained unmatched. The CDR3 is 14 residues long. CDR3 DNA: TGTGCCAGCAGCTGGGGGACAGCTGGAAACACCATATATTTT. It yields the protein CASSWGTAGNTIYF.

The rearrangement joins TRBV15 to TRBJ1-5; TRBD1 aligns across 7 bases. The CDR3 covers 16 residues. J gave up 4 bases and V 5 bases, and 11 bases lay outside the gene matches. Germline-derived CDR1 and CDR2 are LNHNV and YYDKDF (reference sequence). The CDR3: CATSRGTDLWNQPQHF. Written as DNA, the CDR3 is TGTGCCACCAGCCGGGGGACAGACCTATGGAATCAGCCCCAGCATTTT.

This clonotype was counted between two and nine times. This sequence joins TRBV12-3 or TRBV12-4 and TRBJ2-2, with 7 bases identical to TRBD1. V was pared by 2 bases and J by 2 bases, with 2 bases of the junction left unmatched. CDR3 size: 15 residues. The CDR3 spells CASSLYRGNTGELFF. The CDR3 bases are TGTGCCAGCAGTTTATACAGGGGAAACACCGGGGAGCTGTTTTTT.

The chain is built from TRBV19 and TRBJ1-5; TRBD1 aligns across 8 bases. V trimming: 3 bases; J trimming: 6 bases; junction bases outside the gene matches: 10. This CDR3 contains 16 residues. Germline lookup yields CDR1 LNHDA and CDR2 SQIVND (reference sequence). CDR3 bases: TGTGCCAGTAGTATTTCGGCAGGGGGCGCGATTCAGCCCCAGCATTTT. It codes for CASSISAGGAIQPQHF.

The V and J genes are TRBV29-1 and TRBJ2-1; 14 bases are shared with TRBD2. CDR3 length: 16 amino acids. The V and J ends lost 4 bases and 1 base, in that order; junction bases with no gene match: 3. Germline-derived CDR1 and CDR2 are SQVTM and ANQGSEA. Written as DNA, the CDR3 is TGCAGCGTTGGGACTAGCGGGAGGATTTCCTACAATGAGCAGTTCTTC. Translating it yields CSVGTSGRISYNEQFF.

Concerning this clonotype: In this CDR3 the conserved last residue, phenylalanine or tryptophan, is missing, so a read error is likely. Because the CDR3's place on the DNA is in doubt, the DNA is left out and the CDR3 is given as listed by TCRdb. The genes are TRBV28 and TRBJ2-1; the table assigns TRBD1, which was not confirmed against the DNA. CDR1 and CDR2 from the germline V gene are MDHEN and SYDVKM. From its first to its last residue, the CDR3 has 14 amino acids. The CDR3 sequence: CASSSIRPQGARFL.

This clonotype was picked up a small number of times. This chain links TRBV4-3 with TRBJ1-4; possible D gene TRBD1, 6 bases. The V end was cut by 3 bases, the J end by 10 bases, with 12 bases between. The CDR3 has 13 residues. Germline CDR1 LGHNA, CDR2 YSLEER. The CDR3 protein is CASSQSGQGKLFF. The CDR3 DNA reads TGCGCCAGCAGCCAGTCGGGACAAGGAAAACTGTTTTTT.

The CDR3 nucleotides read TGTGCCAGCCTGGGCCCGGGAGGGTACACAGATACGCAGTATTTT. This codes for CASLGPGGYTDTQYF. The chain links TRBV2 to TRBJ2-3, with 8 positions matching TRBD2. Trimming at V came to 8 bases and at J to 2 bases, leaving 9 bases not matched to a gene. The CDR3 consists of 15 residues. Germline CDR1 and CDR2: SNHLY and FYNNEI.